Below, one TCR beta chain is given with its context. This clonotype came up many times. Its specific antigen is unknown. There are no base qualities to consult, and no much larger clone falls within one base. cDNA was synthesized by template-switch 5'RACE using a primer with a 10-nucleotide random unique molecular identifier that tagged each TCR transcript. Each sequencing run produced over 160 million TCR-beta sequences covering 15-18 subjects. The RNeasy kit was used to extract total RNA. The KAPA Real-time Library Amplification kit was used to amplify TCR-beta VDJ regions with primers for the TCR constant region and the 5'RACE anchor. A first PCR added sample indexes and Illumina adaptors, after which a second PCR increased the library yield. After Ampure bead purification, the roughly 650 bp TCR product was size-selected on a 2% E-gel SizeSelection system. Before pooling, libraries had their quality checked on a Bioanalyzer, their concentration measured with Qubit, and their quantity determined with the Kapa Library Quantification kit. An Illumina HiSeq 2500 was used to sequence the libraries paired-end at 2 x 150 bp. To increase sequence diversity, about 24-32% phiX was spiked into each library pool. The study's processing was this. The quality-filtered reads were processed with the UMI-based MiGEC pipeline, whose error correction step removed more than 85% of the raw TCR sequences. VDJ genes were aligned to IMGT germline references, and clonotypes were defined by unique CDR3 amino acid sequence plus V-J genes. Clonal expansion, Shannon diversity, and CDR3 relatedness (CalcPairwiseDistances, ClusterSamples) were evaluated with VDJtools, and phylogenetic trees were built with CLCbio workbench. Expanded clones were defined as having at least 8 unique UMIs, based on coefficient-of-variation modelling across technical triplicates. TCRdb itself trimmed the public reads at Q25 with fastp, ran MiXCR and retained productive beta chains. All rows with the same CDR3 protein become a single entry with the most common DNA and genes. TCRdb assigned the V and J calls; the authors' analysis was not used. Present in this sample are some 27,000 distinct CDR3 sequences, about 6.2% of which were seen just once. The ten largest account for just under 9% of the sample.

This sample was included in a study of neurological immune-mediated disorders (dated by TCRdb to the late 2010s). With respect to the entire study: Using UMI-based sequencing, the study compared peripheral blood TCR-beta repertoires from patients with HTLV-I-associated myelopathy (HAM/TSP), patients with multiple sclerosis, and healthy controls. The cohort comprised 68 subjects: roughly 15 HAM/TSP patients, 35 or so multiple sclerosis patients and 20 healthy controls. The approximately 100 TCR-beta libraries included longitudinal samples, technical triplicates and paired sorted CD4+ and CD8+ T-cell subsets alongside PBMC samples.

The healthy controls were volunteers from a blood bank in Maryland, USA. For the unsorted PBMC libraries, 2 million PBMCs were stored in RNAlater at -80 degrees C until RNA extraction and were used to generate the libraries. Peripheral blood was subjected to Ficoll-Hypaque density gradient centrifugation to isolate PBMCs, which were then cryopreserved in liquid nitrogen. The germline V gene supplies CDR1 SGDLS and CDR2 YYNGEE. From V the trimming removes 4 bases and from J it removes 15 bases, while the gene matches leave 15 bases of the junction unaccounted for. From cysteine to phenylalanine, the CDR3 is 15 amino acids long. The kept DNA is CDR3 alone, 45 bases in frame from the first base. Overall results and qualifications from the work: Expanded clones from different subjects shared no identical CDR3 amino acid sequences, which suggests that TCR-beta repertoires were private in all groups. TCR clonal expansion was highest in HAM/TSP patients and lowest in MS patients, with MS patients falling below even healthy controls.

The clonotype comes from a woman between 50 and 59 years old in good health. Material for sequencing was PBMCs. The chain links TRBV9 with TRBJ2-1, and TRBD2 aligns with 11 junction nucleotides. The CDR3: CASSTLQTSGEEMFF. The sequenced DNA: TGTGCCAGCAGCACACTCCAGACTAGCGGGGAAGAAATGTTCTTC.